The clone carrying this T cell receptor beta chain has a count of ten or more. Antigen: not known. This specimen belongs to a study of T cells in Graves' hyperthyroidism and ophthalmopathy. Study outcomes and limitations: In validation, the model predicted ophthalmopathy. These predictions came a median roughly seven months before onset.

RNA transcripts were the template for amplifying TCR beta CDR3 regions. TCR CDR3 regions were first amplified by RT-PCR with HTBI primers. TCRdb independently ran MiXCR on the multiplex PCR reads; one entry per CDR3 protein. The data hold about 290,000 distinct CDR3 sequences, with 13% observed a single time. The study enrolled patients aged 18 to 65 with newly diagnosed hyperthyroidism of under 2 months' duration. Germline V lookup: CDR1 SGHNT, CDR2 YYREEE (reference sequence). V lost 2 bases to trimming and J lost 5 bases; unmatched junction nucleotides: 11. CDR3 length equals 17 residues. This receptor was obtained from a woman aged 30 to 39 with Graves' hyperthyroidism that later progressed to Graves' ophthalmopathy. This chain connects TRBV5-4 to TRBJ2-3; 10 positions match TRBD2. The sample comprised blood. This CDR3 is CASSFGLAGAGGDTQYF. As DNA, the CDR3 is TGTGCCAGCAGCTTCGGGCTAGCGGGAGCCGGGGGAGATACGCAGTATTTT.